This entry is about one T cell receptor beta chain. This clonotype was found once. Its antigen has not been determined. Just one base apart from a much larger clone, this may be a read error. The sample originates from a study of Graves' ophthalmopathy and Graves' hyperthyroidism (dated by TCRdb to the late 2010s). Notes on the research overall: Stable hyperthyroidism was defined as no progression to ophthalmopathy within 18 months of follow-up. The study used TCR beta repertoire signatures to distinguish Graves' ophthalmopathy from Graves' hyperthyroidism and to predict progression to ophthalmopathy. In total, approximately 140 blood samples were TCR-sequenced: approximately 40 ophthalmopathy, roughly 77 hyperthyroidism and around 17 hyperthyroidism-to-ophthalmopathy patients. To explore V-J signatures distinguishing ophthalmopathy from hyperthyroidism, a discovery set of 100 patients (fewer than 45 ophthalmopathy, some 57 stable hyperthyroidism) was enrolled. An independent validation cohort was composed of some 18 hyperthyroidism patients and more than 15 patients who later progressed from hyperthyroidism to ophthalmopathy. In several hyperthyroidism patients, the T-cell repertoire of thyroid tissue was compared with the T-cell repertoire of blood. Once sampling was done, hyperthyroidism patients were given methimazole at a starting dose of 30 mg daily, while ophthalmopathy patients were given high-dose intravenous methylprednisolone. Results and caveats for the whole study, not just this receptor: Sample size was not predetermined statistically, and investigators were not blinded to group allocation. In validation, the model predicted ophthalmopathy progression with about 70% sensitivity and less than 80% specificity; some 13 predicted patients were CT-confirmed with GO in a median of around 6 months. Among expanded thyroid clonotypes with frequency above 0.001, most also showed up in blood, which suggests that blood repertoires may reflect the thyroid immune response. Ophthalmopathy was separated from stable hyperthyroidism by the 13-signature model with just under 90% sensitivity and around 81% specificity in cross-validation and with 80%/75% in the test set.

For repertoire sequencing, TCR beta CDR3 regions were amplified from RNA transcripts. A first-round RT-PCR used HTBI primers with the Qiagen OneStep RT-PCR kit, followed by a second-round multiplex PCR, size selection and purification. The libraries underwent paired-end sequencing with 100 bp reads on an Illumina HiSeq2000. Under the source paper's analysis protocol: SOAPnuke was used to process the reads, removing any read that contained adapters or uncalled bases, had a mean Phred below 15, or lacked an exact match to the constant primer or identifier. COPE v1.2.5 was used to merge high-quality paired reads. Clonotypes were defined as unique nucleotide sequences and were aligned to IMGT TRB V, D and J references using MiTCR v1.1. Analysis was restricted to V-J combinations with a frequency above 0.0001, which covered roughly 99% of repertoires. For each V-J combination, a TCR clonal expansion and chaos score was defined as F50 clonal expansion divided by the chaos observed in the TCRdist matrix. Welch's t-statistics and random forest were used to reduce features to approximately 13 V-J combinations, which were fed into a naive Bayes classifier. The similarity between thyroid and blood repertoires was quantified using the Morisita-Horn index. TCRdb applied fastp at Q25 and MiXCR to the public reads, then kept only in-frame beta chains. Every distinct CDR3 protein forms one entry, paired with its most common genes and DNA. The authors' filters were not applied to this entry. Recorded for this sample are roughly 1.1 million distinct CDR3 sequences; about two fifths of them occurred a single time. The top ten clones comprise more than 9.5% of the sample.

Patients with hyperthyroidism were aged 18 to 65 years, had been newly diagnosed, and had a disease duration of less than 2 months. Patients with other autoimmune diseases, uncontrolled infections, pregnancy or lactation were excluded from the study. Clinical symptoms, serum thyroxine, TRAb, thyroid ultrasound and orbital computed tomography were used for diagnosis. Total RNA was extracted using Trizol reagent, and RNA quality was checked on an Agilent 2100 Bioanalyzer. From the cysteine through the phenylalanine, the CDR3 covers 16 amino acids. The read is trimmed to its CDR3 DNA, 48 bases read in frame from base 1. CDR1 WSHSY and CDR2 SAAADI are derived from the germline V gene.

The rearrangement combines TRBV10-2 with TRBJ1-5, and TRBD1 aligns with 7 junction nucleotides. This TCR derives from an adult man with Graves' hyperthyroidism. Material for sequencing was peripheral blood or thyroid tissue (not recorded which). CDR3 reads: CASSPSDRYSNRPQHF. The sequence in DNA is TGCGCCAGCAGCCCGTCGGACAGGTACAGCAATCGGCCCCAGCATTTT.